This T cell receptor beta chain appears in the sequencing data of a study of beta chain features in type 1 diabetes (dated by TCRdb to the late 2010s). About the investigation overall: Mean age, gender distribution, total cell number and subset yield did not differ between patients and healthy donors. Across all samples, some 99 million sorted cells were examined, and cell number per subset correlated strongly with RNA yield. The study compared the TCRB repertoires of sorted circulating CD4+ T cell subsets in recently diagnosed type 1 diabetes patients with those in matched healthy donors. Naive and central memory subsets were obtained from all 30 or so donors, but regulatory and stem cell-like memory subsets were isolated from only 8 patients and about 8 healthy donors. General study outcomes and caveats: Type 1 diabetes patients showed a moderate but significant shortening of TCRB CDR3 length in all four CD4+ subsets. Naive, central memory and regulatory TCRB repertoires appeared more similar among patients than among healthy donors. At VDJ recombination sites, type 1 diabetes patients had fewer insertions and more deleted nucleotides, which implies abnormalities in thymic rearrangement. PCR might favor shorter templates, but patient and control samples were amplified and corrected together, so any skew would affect both groups equally. Because cDNA was sequenced instead of genomic DNA, activated cells with high expression could be over-represented, although the groups did not differ in activation or CD3 levels. Only small numbers of individuals were included in the HLA sub-analyses, which left unresolved whether HLA type had any influence on TCRB rearrangement.

The trim is 0 bases for V and 2 bases for J, with a gap of 7 bases between the germline ends. Per the germline V gene, SGDLS is the CDR1 and YYNGEE is the CDR2. The CDR3 contains 14 residues, cysteine and phenylalanine counted. Only the CDR3 DNA is retained, 42 bases long and in frame from the first base. The entire amount of isolated RNA was reverse transcribed using the High Capacity cDNA Reverse Transcription Kit, so the sequenced TCRB transcripts were expressed ones. Deep immunoSEQ sequencing was applied to naive, central memory and regulatory T cell samples, giving an average of roughly 3.5 million total reads per sample. Sorted cells were lysed in RLT buffer, and RNA was extracted using DNase-treated RNeasy Micro or Mini kits according to cell number. To prevent cross-contamination, each cell subset was processed individually, whereas patient and healthy donor samples were processed jointly. TCRB sequences were amplified from cDNA with the immunoSEQ multiplex PCR, producing 87-bp fragments spanning the CDR3 region. Amplicons were sequenced on the Illumina HiSeq platform. From the authors' description of their analysis: Synthetic template baselines were used to correct PCR bias computationally, reads within Hamming distance 2 were collapsed, and singletons that could not be merged were discarded. Reads were aligned against IMGT so that V, D and J genes, CDR3 length and insertions or deletions at six rearrangement sites could be assigned. Within each subset, clonotype counts were normalized to sorted cell number, after which true diversity and Gini coefficients were computed with the tcR R package. The overlap coefficient, calculated on TCRB nucleotide sequences, was used to quantify repertoire sharing. Out-of-frame TCRB sequences from naive cells were analyzed to stand in for the pre-selection repertoire. As stored in TCRdb, this immuneACCESS dataset retains in-frame rearrangements with V and J assigned. A fraction of the clones does not appear; measured against another copy, unresolved V genes explain less than half of the discrepancy, and the remainder lacks a known reason. The D gene and trimming were derived from the DNA, and the V and J assignments and clone size from that table. Here the sample has just over 450,000 clones; about 30% occur a single time. The ten largest clonotypes hold 0.05% to 0.07% of the sample.

A note on this clone: Its antigen specificity is not known. No quality values exist for individual bases; no much larger clone is one base distant.

From each donor, a single peripheral blood sample of about 116 mL on average was drawn into heparinised tubes. Using a panel that included CD45RO, CCR7, CD25, CD127, CD95 and CD27, naive, central memory, regulatory and stem cell-like memory CD4+ T cells were sorted on a BD FACSAria II. All sorted populations exceeded 95% purity. Right away, PBMCs were isolated by Lymphoprep density gradient centrifugation and were stained directly, with no culture step. To minimize batch effects, samples were stained and sorted in pairs, one healthy donor with one patient per experiment. This TCR was sampled from a man between 18 and 35 years old in good health. Sequencing was done on a sample of naive CD4+ T cells from blood. The cell subset or site label of this sample denotes: true naive CD4+ T cells. The chain links TRBV9 with TRBJ2-3; D gene: possibly TRBD2, on 5 matching bases. The nucleotide sequence reads TGTGCCAGCAGCGTAGCGGGATCCACAGATACGCAGTATTTT. It encodes CASSVAGSTDTQYF.